The 21 T cell receptor beta chains in this list originate from one sample, sequenced in a study of cytomegalovirus exposure and HLA in healthy donors. Sequencing was performed with immunoSEQ multiplex PCR; in TCRdb, only in-frame clones are kept and a portion is missing. The sample carries 150,000 or so clones, approximately 86% recorded once. Sample: PBMCs. The origin of the receptors is a man younger than 30 in good health and CMV-seropositive.

This clone was found a few times. The rearrangement joins TRBV5-4 to TRBJ2-1, with 7 bases fitting TRBD2. This CDR3 spans 12 amino acids. Germline trimming cut 4 bases from V and 14 bases from J; bases unmatched to any gene: 9. Germline V gene sequence: CDR1 SGHNT, CDR2 YYREEE (reference sequence). The chain's CDR3 is CASSAGQREEFF. DNA of the CDR3: TGTGCCAGCAGCGCCGGGCAGCGGGAAGAGTTCTTC.

The chain uses TRBV5-1 and TRBJ2-5; 10 nucleotides agree with TRBD1. The V gene's germline CDR1 is SGHRS and CDR2 YFSETQ. The CDR3 length is 14 residues. V lost 0 bases and J lost 4; bases outside the gene matches: 0. The CDR3 nucleotides are TGCGCCAGCAGCTTGGGACAGGGGGCAGAGACCCAGTACTTC. This sequence encodes CASSLGQGAETQYF.

The chain joins TRBV28 to TRBJ1-1; D may be TRBD1 (5 bases). V was trimmed by 2 bases and J by 8 bases, leaving 15 bases between them. The CDR3 has 14 residues. CDR1 MDHEN and CDR2 SYDVKM come from the germline V gene. CDR3 in amino acids: CASSLPLAGREAFF. The CDR3 nucleotides are TGTGCCAGCAGTTTACCCCTGGCAGGGAGGGAAGCTTTCTTT.

The chain employs TRBV5-1 and TRBJ1-5; D gene ambiguous. V shed 4 bases and J shed 4 bases, with 12 bases lying between them. There are 14 residues in the CDR3. CDR1 is SGHRS and CDR2 is YFSETQ in the germline V gene. The CDR3 DNA is TGCGCCAGCAGCCCACGGCAGGATAATCAGCCCCAGCATTTT. Translated, it gives CASSPRQDNQPQHF.

This chain uses TRBV23-1 with TRBJ1-2; 10 bases line up with TRBD1. TRBV23-1 belongs to the ORF category, with a function that is uncertain. Trimming cost V 0 bases and J 6 bases; bases outside gene matches: 10. The CDR3 contains 17 residues. CDR3 nucleotide sequence: TGCGCCAGCAGTCAATCAATGATGGACAGGGGGAGGGATGGCTACACCTTC. Translating gives CASSQSMMDRGRDGYTF.

Concerning this clone itself: The junction and the germline gene differ at one end; a read error may be behind it. The V gene is TRBV7-7, the J gene TRBJ2-1, with 13 nucleotides matching TRBD2. Germline V gives CDR1 SSHAT, CDR2 FNYEAQ (reference sequence). The length of the CDR3 is 16 residues. DNA for the CDR3: TGTGCTAGCAGCCGAGGACTAGCGGGGGCTTTGGATGAGCAGTTCTTC. Translated, it gives CASSRGLAGALDEQFF.

This chain links TRBV28 with TRBJ2-7; 9 bases align to TRBD2. Losses at the gene ends were 6 bases for V and 3 bases for J; bases not matched to a gene: 6. This CDR3 region has 14 residues. From germline, CDR1 is MDHEN and CDR2 SYDVKM. The CDR3 loop is CASSQYSGSYEQYF. CDR3 DNA sequence: TGTGCCAGCAGCCAGTATAGCGGGAGCTACGAGCAGTACTTC.

The chain combines TRBV6-5 with TRBJ2-3; the match to TRBD2 covers 7 bases. This CDR3 comprises 14 residues. Germline CDR1 reads MNHEY; CDR2 reads SVGAGI. Losses at the gene ends were 5 bases for V and 4 bases for J; bases not matched to a gene: 6. CDR3 sequence: CASSRWTRADTQYF. CDR3 nucleotides: TGTGCCAGCAGTAGATGGACTAGGGCAGATACGCAGTATTTT.

The rearrangement uses TRBV7-9 and TRBJ1-4; TRBD1 matches 7 bases. CDR3 length: 18 residues. Looked up from germline, CDR1 is SEHNR and CDR2 is FQNEAQ (reference sequence). Trimming cost V 6 bases and J 0 bases; bases outside gene matches: 13. The CDR3 spells CASSLDRWGEATNEKLFF. The CDR3 bases are TGTGCCAGCAGTTTGGACAGGTGGGGAGAAGCAACTAATGAAAAACTGTTTTTT.

The chain links TRBV7-9 to TRBJ2-7; perhaps TRBD1 as D (6 bases). Germline V lookup: CDR1 SEHNR, CDR2 FQNEAQ (reference sequence). V lost 6 bases, J lost 2 bases, and 17 bases lay in between. This CDR3 contains 15 residues. This chain's CDR3 is CASSPTGSGAYEQYF. The CDR3 DNA reads TGTGCCAGCAGTCCCACGGGGTCAGGGGCCTACGAGCAGTACTTC.

The chain couples TRBV29-1 to TRBJ1-2; possibly TRBD1 for D (6 bases). V was trimmed by 5 bases and J by 2 bases, leaving 15 bases between them. This CDR3 contains 14 residues. Germline CDR1 reads SQVTM; CDR2 reads ANQGSEA. The CDR3 protein is CSVKRDMGNYGYTF. The CDR3 DNA reads as TGCAGCGTTAAACGGGACATGGGAAACTATGGCTACACCTTC.

The table lists this clone with a count of one. V gene TRBV28 combines with J gene TRBJ2-4; no definite D call. Per germline, CDR1 MDHEN and CDR2 SYDVKM. The CDR3 has 9 residues. V lost 11 bases, J lost 6 bases, and 5 bases lay in between. The chain's CDR3 is CAGLNIQYF. The CDR3 DNA reads TGTGCCGGGCTAAACATTCAGTACTTC.

This clone was seen a handful of times. V and J are TRBV6-5 and TRBJ2-7; the match to TRBD1 covers 7 bases. The germline V gene encodes CDR1 MNHEY and CDR2 SVGAGI. CDR3 size: 15 residues. Trimming at V came to 6 bases and at J to 3 bases, leaving 11 bases not matched to a gene. CDR3 residues: CASSTGAGSGYEQYF. As DNA, the CDR3 is TGTGCCAGCAGCACAGGGGCCGGATCGGGCTACGAGCAGTACTTC.

The chain couples TRBV6-4 to TRBJ2-3, with D possibly being TRBD2 (6 bases). This CDR3 spans 14 amino acids. V was trimmed by 2 bases and J by 6 bases, leaving 12 bases between them. Germline CDR1 reads MRHNA; CDR2 reads SNTAGT. CDR3 sequence reads: CASSDRGFGDTQYF. DNA for the CDR3: TGTGCCAGCAGTGACCGGGGGTTCGGGGATACGCAGTATTTT.

This chain links TRBV13 with TRBJ1-2; D remains ambiguous. CDR3 length: 13 residues. CDR1 is PRHDT, CDR2 FYEKMQ, per germline (reference sequence). V was cut by 4 bases and J by 4 bases, with 10 bases left in between. CDR3 nucleotide sequence: TGTGCCAGCAGCTCTCGTAGGAGCTATGGCTACACCTTC. This gives the protein CASSSRRSYGYTF.

The V and J genes are TRBV11-1 and TRBJ1-2; D gene unclear. Germline V gives CDR1 SGHAT, CDR2 FQDESV (reference sequence). The CDR3 runs to 13 residues. V was cut by 4 bases and J by 4 bases, with 10 bases left in between. The CDR3 nucleotides read TGTGCCAGCAGCTCTCCGGTTACCTATGGCTACACCTTC. Translating gives CASSSPVTYGYTF.

The genes are TRBV4-3 and TRBJ1-6; the match to TRBD1 covers 7 bases. V was pared by 0 bases and J by 9 bases, with 2 bases of the junction left unmatched. CDR3 size: 14 residues. Germline V gives CDR1 LGHNA, CDR2 YSLEER. The CDR3 reads CASSQDWDSSPLHF. CDR3 nucleotide sequence: TGCGCCAGCAGCCAAGATTGGGACAGTTCACCCCTCCACTTT.

This clone showed up just a few times. The chain links TRBV6-5 to TRBJ1-1; possible D gene TRBD1, 6 bases. V lost 6 bases, J lost 7 bases, and 15 bases lay in between. Germline CDR1 and CDR2: MNHEY and SVGAGI. The CDR3 covers 13 residues. This CDR3 reads CASSYQGLDEAFF. CDR3 nucleotide sequence: TGTGCCAGCAGCTACCAGGGGTTGGATGAAGCTTTCTTT.

This chain connects TRBV7-3 to TRBJ2-3; TRBD2 matches at 9 bases. After removal of 3 bases from V and 8 bases from J, the junction contained 15 bases not matched to a gene. This CDR3 region has 17 residues. Germline V CDR1 and CDR2: SGHTA, FQGTGA. CDR3 loop: CASSFLASGTGSATQYF. CDR3 bases: TGTGCCAGCAGCTTCCTGGCTAGCGGGACCGGTTCAGCTACGCAGTATTTT. Full variable domain (remainder filled in from reference TRBV7-3 and TRBJ2-3): GAGVSQTPSNKVTEKGKYVELRCDPISGHTALYWYRQSLGQGPEFLIYFQGTGAADDSGLPNDRFFAVRPEGSVSTLKIQRTERGDSAVYLCASSFLASGTGSATQYFGPGTRLTVL.

The V gene is TRBV7-2, the J gene TRBJ2-5; 9 nucleotides line up with TRBD1. The ends lost 4 bases at V and 6 bases at J; junction bases unmatched: 3. There are 13 residues in the CDR3. From germline, CDR1 is SGHTA and CDR2 FQGNSA. The chain's CDR3 is CASSSGTGKTQYF. The DNA of the CDR3 is TGTGCCAGCAGCTCGGGGACAGGGAAGACCCAGTACTTC.

This clone is a singleton in its sample. The chain's CDR3 is CATSSPAEDTQYF. The DNA of the CDR3 is TGTGCCACCTCCAGCCCGGCGGAGGATACGCAGTATTTT. The chain links TRBV15 to TRBJ2-3; D unresolved. The germline V and J ends were trimmed by 8 bases and 6 bases, with 15 bases remaining between them. CDR1 is LNHNV, CDR2 YYDKDF, per germline (reference sequence). The CDR3 loop spans 13 amino acids.